Sequencing of this T cell receptor beta chain was carried out in a study of CD8+ T cells in alopecia areata. Many counts were recorded for this clone. The sequencing template was cDNA reverse transcribed from extracted RNA. Profiled with immunoSEQ multiplex PCR; TCRdb holds only in-frame clones, not every one. The data hold around 69,000 clones, with approximately 60% observed a single time. Germline assignment: CDR1 LGHNA and CDR2 YSLEER. V lost 4 bases and J lost 6; bases outside the gene matches: 11. The length of the CDR3 is 15 residues. The TCR sequence derives from a human donor with alopecia areata. This chain connects TRBV4-3 to TRBJ2-7; 8 bases fit TRBD2. Sequenced material: CD8+ T cells sorted from blood, taken at week 0. DNA for the CDR3: TGCGCCAGCAGCCGGGGACTAGGCGATCGTAGCGAGCAGTACTTC. Translated, it gives CASSRGLGDRSEQYF.